The next 27 T cell receptor beta chains were all read from a single sample in a study of persistence of HIV-infected CD4 T cells. The immunoSEQ assay was version 4, run in survey mode. Method: immunoSEQ multiplex PCR; TCRdb's copy keeps in-frame clones and lacks some. The sample holds 64,000 or so clones, 70% to 75% seen once. These receptors have no identified antigens. An overlapping HIV-1 Gag peptide pool stimulated these cells at about 0.94 ug/peptide/mL. Memory cells lacking CD40L and CD69 with high CD45RO were sorted. This material consisted of CD4+ T cells sorted from PBMCs after roughly 19-hour stimulation, taken from a patient who received antiretroviral therapy. Receptors were obtained from an adult man with HIV who was CMV-seropositive.

The chain links TRBV3-1 (or the pseudogene TRBV3-2) to TRBJ2-6, with D possibly being TRBD1 (6 bases). The CDR3 is 15 residues long. V was cut by 4 bases and J by 0 bases, with 7 bases left in between. Germline loops: CDR1 LGHDT, CDR2 YNNKEL (reference sequence). CDR3 sequence: CASSLRGSGANVLTF. CDR3 DNA: TGTGCCAGCAGCCTCAGGGGCTCTGGGGCCAACGTCCTGACTTTC.

The chain employs TRBV3-1 (or the pseudogene TRBV3-2) and TRBJ1-4, with D tentatively TRBD1 (6 bases). Trimming removed 4 bases from V and 8 bases from J, with 11 bases in between. CDR1 and CDR2 (germline): LGHDT, YNNKEL (reference sequence). The length of the CDR3 is 13 residues. In DNA form, the CDR3 reads TGTGCCAGCAGCCTCAGGGGTGAAGAAAAACTGTTTTTT. This encodes CASSLRGEEKLFF.

The chain employs TRBV12-3 or TRBV12-4 and TRBJ2-5, with D uncertain. Between the trimmed V and J ends, which lost 8 bases and 5 bases, there was a span of 15 bases. The CDR3 contains 13 residues. CDR3: CASADLLVETQYF. The CDR3 nucleotides read TGTGCCAGCGCGGACCTACTTGTGGAGACCCAGTACTTC.

V and J are TRBV6-1 and TRBJ2-2; D might be TRBD2 (5 bases). CDR1 and CDR2 (germline): MNHNS, SASEGT. The CDR3 is made up of 17 amino acids. The V and J ends lost 1 base and 0 bases respectively, with 12 bases between them. The CDR3 DNA is TGTGCCAGCAGTGAAGTGGCGGGCAGGCCGAACACCGGGGAGCTGTTTTTT. This gives the protein CASSEVAGRPNTGELFF.

This sequence joins TRBV9 and TRBJ1-2; D may be TRBD1 (5 bases). Germline assignment: CDR1 SGDLS and CDR2 YYNGEE. Trimming cost V 4 bases and J 8 bases, with 21 bases left between them. CDR3 length: 15 amino acids. The CDR3, as DNA: TGTGCCAGCAGCTCCACGGGGACGGCCATCGGAGGCTACACCTTC. Its protein product is CASSSTGTAIGGYTF.

V usage is TRBV5-1 and J usage is TRBJ2-3; 11 bases map to TRBD2. V shed 0 bases and J 4 bases; nucleotides not matched to a gene: 1. The CDR3 is 15 residues long. Germline lookup yields CDR1 SGHRS and CDR2 YFSETQ. CDR3 coding DNA: TGCGCCAGCAGCTTGGGACTAGCGGGGTCAGATACGCAGTATTTT. Its protein product is CASSLGLAGSDTQYF.

In this sample, this clone turned up a few times. One end of the junction varies from germline; a read error may be responsible. The V call is TRBV3-1 (or the pseudogene TRBV3-2), the J call TRBJ1-1, with D tentatively TRBD1 (5 bases). The CDR3 is 14 residues long. CDR1 and CDR2 from the germline V gene are LGHDT and YNNKEL (reference sequence). The CDR3 coding sequence is TGTGCCAGCACCCAATCCGAGGGGAAGACTGAAGCTTTCTTT. Translating it yields CASTQSEGKTEAFF.

This sequence joins TRBV15 and TRBJ2-4; 11 bases fit TRBD1. The CDR3 consists of 15 residues. Trimming took 3 bases from V and 6 from J; bases not matched to a gene: 4. The germline V gene has CDR1 LNHNV and CDR2 YYDKDF (reference sequence). The CDR3 loop is CATSRDRGQGNIQYF. CDR3 sequence (DNA): TGTGCCACCAGCAGGGACAGGGGGCAGGGAAACATTCAGTACTTC.

This clone was observed once. V gene TRBV6-2 or TRBV6-3 combines with J gene TRBJ2-6; D is undetermined. Trimming removed 4 bases at V and 4 bases at J, with 11 bases between. Germline values: CDR1 MNHEY, CDR2 SVGEGT. CDR3 size: 15 residues. The CDR3 DNA sequence: TGTGCCAGCAGTTCCACGTCCCCCGGGGCCAACGTCCTGACTTTC. Translating it yields CASSSTSPGANVLTF.

The chain joins TRBV24-1 to TRBJ1-5, with TRBD1 identical over 10 bases. This CDR3 is built from 17 residues. Trimming cost V 9 bases and J 0 bases; bases outside gene matches: 10. Germline lookup yields CDR1 KGHDR and CDR2 SFDVKD. The CDR3 DNA sequence: TGTGCCACCCAGCAGATGGGACAGGGGTATAGCAATCAGCCCCAGCATTTT. The encoded protein is CATQQMGQGYSNQPQHF.

The CDR3 is CASSADTGNTIYF. In nucleotides, the CDR3 is TGTGCCAGCAGTGCAGACACGGGAAACACCATATATTTT. The J gene is TRBJ1-3, the V gene TRBV28; no definite D call. Trimming left V 5 bases short and J 4 bases short, with 9 bases between. CDR3 length: 13 residues. Germline lookup yields CDR1 MDHEN and CDR2 SYDVKM.

This chain joins TRBV9 and TRBJ2-6, with unresolved D. The germline CDR1 and CDR2 sequences are SGDLS and YYNGEE. V was clipped by 0 bases and J by 2 bases, with 9 bases between them. This CDR3 comprises 16 residues. The CDR3 DNA follows: TGTGCCAGCAGCGTAGTCGCTGGGGCTGGGGCCAACGTCCTGACTTTC. It codes for CASSVVAGAGANVLTF.

The chain carries TRBV9 and TRBJ2-2; tentative D call: TRBD2 (5 bases). This CDR3 comprises 15 residues. V was trimmed by 0 bases and J by 4 bases, leaving 10 bases between them. CDR1 and CDR2 (germline): SGDLS, YYNGEE. The CDR3 DNA follows: TGTGCCAGCAGCGTAGTCCCTGAGGGCACCGGGGAGCTGTTTTTT. Translating it yields CASSVVPEGTGELFF.

The chain employs TRBV10-3 and TRBJ2-7, with unresolved D. The germline gives CDR1 ENHRY, CDR2 SYGVKD. The CDR3 sequence is 14 residues long. The V end was cut by 3 bases, the J end by 2 bases, with 11 bases between. CDR3 DNA sequence: TGTGCCATCAGTGATTCCGCAGGCACCTACGAGCAGTACTTC. As protein: CAISDSAGTYEQYF.

This clone has a single count. J is TRBJ2-7 and V is TRBV27; 9 nucleotides match TRBD1. Per germline, CDR1 MNHEY and CDR2 SMNVEV (reference sequence). The junction had 6 bases not matched to a gene; V was cut back by 6 bases and J by 3 bases. This CDR3 region has 14 residues. The chain's CDR3 is CASRFWTGDYEQYF. The CDR3 nucleotides are TGTGCCAGCAGATTTTGGACAGGGGACTACGAGCAGTACTTC.

This chain uses TRBV19 with TRBJ2-2; D might be TRBD2 (7 bases). CDR1 is LNHDA, CDR2 SQIVND, per germline (reference sequence). V was cut by 2 bases and J by 5 bases, with 12 bases left in between. There are 15 residues in the CDR3. Here the CDR3 DNA reads TGTGCCAGTAGTATATCGGGGGGCAGGACCGGGGAGCTGTTTTTT. Protein sequence: CASSISGGRTGELFF.

This chain links TRBV29-1 with TRBJ1-4; D might be TRBD1 (6 bases). The CDR3 is 12 residues long. In germline, CDR1 is SQVTM, CDR2 ANQGSEA. V lost 2 bases and J lost 10, with 11 bases in between. CDR3 amino acids: CSVEIGGGKLFF. The CDR3 nucleotides read TGCAGCGTTGAAATAGGGGGAGGAAAACTGTTTTTT.

This chain connects TRBV9 to TRBJ1-1; no definite D call. The CDR3 totals 13 residues. Trimming removed 0 bases at V and 8 bases at J, with 11 bases between. Germline values: CDR1 SGDLS, CDR2 YYNGEE. The CDR3 sequence is CASSVEPTREAFF. CDR3 in DNA: TGTGCCAGCAGCGTAGAACCGACCCGGGAAGCTTTCTTT.

This clone was seen more than once but under ten times. The chain links TRBV5-1 to TRBJ2-7; 13 bases are shared with TRBD2. This CDR3 is built from 15 residues. Germline CDR1 and CDR2: SGHRS and YFSETQ. The trim removed 4 bases at V and 2 bases at J, leaving 3 bases unmatched. The CDR3 sequence is CASSPLAGGPYEQYF. In DNA form, the CDR3 reads TGCGCCAGCAGCCCACTAGCGGGGGGGCCCTACGAGCAGTACTTC.

The chain is built from TRBV21-1 and TRBJ2-1; the D call of TRBD1 is as the table states it, not checked on the DNA. TRBV21-1 is recorded as a pseudogene. This CDR3 region has 12 residues. The CDR3 loop reads CASSNTGNEQFF. For the CDR3, the DNA is TGTGCCAGCAGCAATACAGGGAATGAGCAGTTCTTC.

The V and J genes are TRBV3-1 (or the pseudogene TRBV3-2) and TRBJ1-5; 9 nucleotides align to TRBD1. The V gene's germline CDR1 is LGHDT and CDR2 YNNKEL (reference sequence). This CDR3 has 16 amino acids. V was clipped by 4 bases and J by 4 bases; unmatched bases: 8. CDR3 bases: TGTGCCAGCAGCCCCGGGACAGGGATGTGGAATCAGCCCCAGCATTTT. It is translated as CASSPGTGMWNQPQHF.

The rearrangement links TRBV3-1 (or the pseudogene TRBV3-2) to TRBJ1-3, with D tentatively TRBD1 (5 bases). Trimming shortened V by 1 base and J by 5 bases, and 12 bases separated the two germline ends. CDR3 size: 15 residues. The germline gives CDR1 LGHDT, CDR2 YNNKEL (reference sequence). CDR3 in DNA: TGTGCCAGCAGCCAAGGTGGGGGGAACCGAAACACCATATATTTT. The encoded protein is CASSQGGGNRNTIYF.

This chain links TRBV28 with TRBJ1-5; D perhaps matches TRBD1 (6 bases). Trimming cost V 11 bases and J 7 bases, with 18 bases left between them. CDR3 length: 13 residues. CDR1 and CDR2 (germline): MDHEN, SYDVKM. The CDR3 is CAAKQGIKQPQHF. The CDR3 nucleotides read TGTGCCGCAAAACAGGGAATCAAGCAGCCCCAGCATTTT.

The chain recombines TRBV6-1 with TRBJ2-4; D possibly corresponds to TRBD2 (5 bases). Deletions cut 0 bases from V and 3 bases from J, with 9 bases between. The germline CDR1 and CDR2 sequences are MNHNS and SASEGT. This CDR3 comprises 15 residues. The CDR3 nucleotides are TGTGCCAGCAGTGAAGCTCCCGGAGGCAAAAACATTCAGTACTTC. As protein: CASSEAPGGKNIQYF.

The J gene is TRBJ1-3, the V gene TRBV7-9; D ambiguous. Per the germline V gene, CDR1 is SEHNR and CDR2 is FQNEAQ (reference sequence). The V gene lost 6 bases and the J gene lost 2 bases, with 11 bases spanning the gap. CDR3 size: 14 residues. CDR3 region: CASREGEAGNTIYF. Written as DNA, the CDR3 is TGTGCCAGCAGAGAGGGAGAGGCTGGAAACACCATATATTTT.

This chain uses TRBV7-9 with TRBJ2-7, with D maybe TRBD1 (5 bases). Deletions cut 3 bases from V and 8 bases from J, with 14 bases between. Germline V gene data show CDR1 as SEHNR and CDR2 as FQNEAQ (reference sequence). The CDR3 has 13 amino acids. For the CDR3, the DNA is TGTGCCAGCAGCTTTAGTATCGACAGCCAGCAGTACTTC. Its protein product is CASSFSIDSQQYF.

This chain connects TRBV24-1 to TRBJ1-5, with D unclear. This CDR3 contains 12 residues. Trimming stripped 4 bases from V and 7 bases from J, with 7 bases between. Germline V CDR1 and CDR2: KGHDR, SFDVKD. The CDR3 DNA reads as TGTGCCACCAGTGAGGGAGGCCAGCCCCAGCATTTT. This translates into CATSEGGQPQHF.